The next 10 T cell receptor beta chains were all read from a single sample in a study of T cell changes during pregnancy in multiple sclerosis (dated by TCRdb to the late 2010s). Receptors were amplified or captured by the immunoSEQ multiplex PCR assay. TCRdb re-hosts the immuneACCESS table, in-frame sequences only. Its copies lack some clones; in the studies checked, an unresolved V gene accounts for under half of them, and the cause for the rest is not known. The sample records approximately 58,000 clones, roughly 90% of which are singletons. The top ten hold 0.16% of the sample. This sample comprised CD4+ T cells from peripheral blood mononuclear cells, obtained after pregnancy. All receptors derive from a female donor in good health, enrolled as a control in a pregnancy study.

The gene calls are TRBV5-4 and TRBJ2-6; 8 nucleotides match TRBD1. There are 17 residues in the CDR3. The germline CDR1 and CDR2 sequences are SGHNT and YYREEE (reference sequence). V was pared by 5 bases and J by 0 bases, with 7 bases of the junction left unmatched. CDR3 bases: TGTGCCAGCAGATTGACAGGGGCCCTCTCTGGGGCCAACGTCCTGACTTTC. Amino acids: CASRLTGALSGANVLTF.

The rearrangement uses TRBV7-2 and TRBJ1-2; D may be TRBD1 (6 bases). Trimming took 7 bases from V and 5 from J, leaving 17 bases between them. The germline V gene encodes CDR1 SGHTA and CDR2 FQGNSA. This CDR3 contains 14 residues. CDR3 coding DNA: TGTGCCAGCACCCTCTCGGGACACGATTATGGCTACACCTTC. Translating gives CASTLSGHDYGYTF.

The rearrangement uses TRBV18 and TRBJ1-2; D is unresolved. The V end lost 5 bases, the J end lost 1 base, and 5 bases lay between the germline ends. Looked up from germline, CDR1 is KGHSH and CDR2 is LQKENI. The CDR3 has 12 residues. CDR3 residues: CASSEVNYGYTF. In nucleotides, the CDR3 is TGTGCCAGCTCAGAGGTTAACTATGGCTACACCTTC.

The chain uses TRBV6-5 and TRBJ2-3; 8 bases agree with TRBD2. Looked up from germline, CDR1 is MNHEY and CDR2 is SVGAGI. The CDR3 spans 15 residues. Trimming removed 9 bases from V and 2 bases from J; junction bases left unmatched: 10. CDR3 DNA sequence: TGTGCCAGTTCGAAGCGGGGGCTCCCCACAGATACGCAGTATTTT. Translated, it gives CASSKRGLPTDTQYF.

The V gene is TRBV6-5, the J gene TRBJ1-3; D unclear. CDR3 length equals 16 residues. V was cut by 0 bases and J by 0 bases, with 9 bases left in between. The germline V gene has CDR1 MNHEY and CDR2 SVGAGI. CDR3 in amino acids: CASSYSAAGSGNTIYF. As DNA, the CDR3 is TGTGCCAGCAGTTACTCTGCCGCCGGCTCTGGAAACACCATATATTTT.

The V and J genes are TRBV6-5 and TRBJ2-7, with a tentative D call TRBD1 (6 bases). V dropped 2 bases and J dropped 0 bases, with 8 bases sitting between them. The CDR3 is made up of 14 amino acids. The germline gives CDR1 MNHEY, CDR2 SVGAGI. The CDR3 DNA is TGTGCCAGCAGTTACGCCAGGGGCTCCTACGAGCAGTACTTC. Amino acids: CASSYARGSYEQYF.

The chain couples TRBV7-2 to TRBJ2-2, with 7 nucleotides matching TRBD1. Germline V lookup: CDR1 SGHTA, CDR2 FQGNSA. Trimming removed 5 bases from V and 6 bases from J; junction bases left unmatched: 3. This CDR3 comprises 13 residues. Written as DNA, the CDR3 is TGTGCCAGCAGCGCGCAGGGGGCCGGGGAGCTGTTTTTT. Translated: CASSAQGAGELFF. Supplemented by reference TRBV7-2 and TRBJ2-2, the full variable domain reads GAGVSQSPSNKVTEKGKDVELRCDPISGHTALYWYRQSLGQGLEFLIYFQGNSAPDKSGLPSDRFSAERTGGSVSTLTIQRTQQEDSAVYLCASSAQGAGELFFGEGSRLTVL.

The V call is TRBV28, the J call TRBJ1-2; unclear D gene. The ends were cut back, 8 bases at V and 4 bases at J, with 8 bases in the middle. The germline V gene has CDR1 MDHEN and CDR2 SYDVKM. This CDR3 is 11 amino acids long. CDR3 nucleotide sequence: TGTGCCAGCGGCTTCCCCTATGGCTACACCTTC. This codes for CASGFPYGYTF.

The V and J genes are TRBV18 and TRBJ1-6; D not certain. Trimming cost V 2 bases and J 5 bases, with 7 bases left between them. CDR1 is KGHSH and CDR2 is LQKENI in the germline V gene. This CDR3 has 14 amino acids. In DNA, the CDR3 is TGTGCCAGCTCACCAAGCGATAATAATTCACCCCTCCACTTT. It yields the protein CASSPSDNNSPLHF.

This chain links TRBV2 with TRBJ1-5; tentatively, D is TRBD1 (5 bases). Trimming removed 1 base at V and 6 bases at J, with 7 bases between. CDR3 length: 13 residues. CDR1 and CDR2 from the germline V gene are SNHLY and FYNNEI. CDR3 coding DNA: TGTGCCAGCAGTGAAGACAGGTTTCAGCCCCAGCATTTT. Its protein is CASSEDRFQPQHF.